This T cell receptor (beta chain) originates from a study of T cell responses to AZD1222 COVID-19 vaccine. General study findings and limits: Nearly half of spike-specific TCRs reportedly target variant regions that are unmutated in the B.1.351 and B.1.1.7 variants.

Assay: immunoSEQ multiplex PCR; the TCRdb copy retains only in-frame clones and omits some. The sample includes about 150,000 clones, more than 85% of them seen just once. Concerning this clone: No antigen is known for it.

The CDR3 extends over 11 amino acids. Trimming took 1 base from V and 6 from J, leaving 2 bases between them. The germline gives CDR1 MGHRA, CDR2 YSYEKL. This chain joins TRBV4-1 and TRBJ2-3, with D hard to call. The specimen comprised peripheral blood, sampled after recovery from COVID-19. This clonotype was sampled from an adult who had recovered from COVID-19. CDR3 sequence reads: CASSQVDTQYF. Here the CDR3 DNA reads TGCGCCAGCAGCCAAGTCGATACGCAGTATTTT.